Here is one T cell receptor (beta chain) with its context. Its cognate antigen is unknown. The data were taken from a study of cytomegalovirus exposure and HLA in healthy donors. The PCR was carried out with 60 Vbeta primers and 13 Jbeta primers. Some clones are missing from TCRdb's copy, which holds only in-frame ones; the method was immunoSEQ multiplex PCR. The sample lists some 180,000 clones; 65% to 80% were seen once. Per the germline V gene, CDR1 is MNHNY and CDR2 is SVGAGI (reference sequence). CDR3 length: 14 residues. V was shortened by 6 bases and J by 5 bases, with 15 bases between the two germline ends. Study conclusions and caveats: The authors considered a cluster of highly shared sequence variants likely to be a sequencing artifact.

This sequence joins TRBV6-6 and TRBJ2-3, with D tentatively TRBD2 (7 bases). The sequencing sample was made of PBMCs. The sequence derives from a woman aged 25 to 39 in good health and CMV-seropositive. Here the CDR3 DNA reads TGTGCCAGCAGGAGAGGGGGGGCCATAGATACGCAGTATTTT. Translation: CASRRGGAIDTQYF.